This TCR beta chain is from a study of blood T cells in healthy people across ages. Study-level points and caveats: Older age coincided with a roughly linear decline in TCR beta diversity per million T cells. Strong correlation existed between TCR beta diversity and naive T cell percentage.

A word on this clonotype: The antigen remains undetermined.

The authors ran a second PCR of about 6 to 12 cycles using a sample-barcoded 5' primer and a J-beta primer mix. Every single cDNA molecule received a tag from a template-switch adaptor with 12 random nucleotides. TCRdb reprocessed the 5' RACE reads with MiXCR, giving one entry per CDR3 protein. The sample carries more than 1.4 million distinct CDR3 sequences, 42% recorded once. Germline loops: CDR1 SQVTM, CDR2 ANQGSEA. The CDR3 has 15 amino acids. V was shortened by 6 bases and J by 11 bases, with 28 bases between the two germline ends. This sequence was found in a woman aged 18 to 35 in good health. Sequenced sample: blood. The gene calls are TRBV29-1 and TRBJ2-5; D not certain. The chain's CDR3 is CSVATGPGSYNEQYF. The CDR3 DNA reads as TGCAGCGTCGCGACTGGGCCCGGGTCCTACAATGAGCAGTACTTC.